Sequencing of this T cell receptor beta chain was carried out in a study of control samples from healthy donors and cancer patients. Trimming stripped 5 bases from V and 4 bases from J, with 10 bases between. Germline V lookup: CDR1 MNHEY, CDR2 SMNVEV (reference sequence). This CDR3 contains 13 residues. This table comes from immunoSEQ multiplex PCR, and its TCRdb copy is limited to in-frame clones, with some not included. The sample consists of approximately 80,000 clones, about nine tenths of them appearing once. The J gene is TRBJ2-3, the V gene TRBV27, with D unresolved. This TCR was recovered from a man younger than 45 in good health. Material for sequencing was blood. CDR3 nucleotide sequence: TGTGCCAGCAGTAACCTTTCTCCAGATACGCAGTATTTT. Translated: CASSNLSPDTQYF.